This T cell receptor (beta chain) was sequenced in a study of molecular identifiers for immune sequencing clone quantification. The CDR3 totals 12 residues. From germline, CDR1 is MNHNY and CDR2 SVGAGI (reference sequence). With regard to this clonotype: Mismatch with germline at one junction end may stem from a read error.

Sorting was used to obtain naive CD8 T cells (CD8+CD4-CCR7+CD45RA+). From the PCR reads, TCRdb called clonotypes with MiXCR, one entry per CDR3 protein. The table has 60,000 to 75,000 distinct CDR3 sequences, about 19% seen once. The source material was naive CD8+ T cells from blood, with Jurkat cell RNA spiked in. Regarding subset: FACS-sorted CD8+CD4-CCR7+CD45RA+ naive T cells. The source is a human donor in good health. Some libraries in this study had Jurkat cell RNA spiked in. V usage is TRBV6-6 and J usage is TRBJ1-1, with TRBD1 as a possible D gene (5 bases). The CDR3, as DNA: TGTGCCGGCAGTTACTCGCATAGGGACGCTTTCTTT. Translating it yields CAGSYSHRDAFF.